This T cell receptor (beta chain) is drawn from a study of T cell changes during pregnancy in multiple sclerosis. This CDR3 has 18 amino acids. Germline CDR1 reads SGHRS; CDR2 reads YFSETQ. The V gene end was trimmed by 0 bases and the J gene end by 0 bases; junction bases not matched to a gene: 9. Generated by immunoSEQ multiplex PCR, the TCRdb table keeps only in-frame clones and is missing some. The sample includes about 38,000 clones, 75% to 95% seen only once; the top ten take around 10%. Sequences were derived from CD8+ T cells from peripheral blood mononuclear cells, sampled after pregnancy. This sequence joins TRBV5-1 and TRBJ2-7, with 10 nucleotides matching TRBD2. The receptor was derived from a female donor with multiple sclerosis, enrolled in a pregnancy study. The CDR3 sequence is CASSLGEGLAFSSYEQYF. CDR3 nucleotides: TGCGCCAGCAGCTTGGGGGAGGGACTAGCGTTTAGCTCCTACGAGCAGTACTTC.